This T cell receptor beta chain derives from a study of metastatic and nonmetastatic thyroid tumors. Study-wide background: For malignant and benign thyroid patients, tumor or nodule tissue and blood were the sources whose repertoires were compared.

The CDR3 totals 15 residues. Per germline, CDR1 DFQATT and CDR2 SNEGSKA (reference sequence). Trimming removed 3 bases from V and 0 bases from J, with 15 bases in between. Via MiXCR, TCRdb re-called the PCR reads. The table includes 19,000 or so clones, about a quarter detected once. Each patient came to thyroid surgery without any prior treatment (of any kind). The sample was tumor tissue. The chain uses TRBV20-1 and TRBJ2-7, with D perhaps TRBD2 (6 bases). The origin of this receptor is a female donor with papillary thyroid cancer or a benign thyroid nodule (not recorded which). Some clones in this sample may be carry-over from other donors' samples. The CDR3 region is CSASPVSGYSYEQYF. DNA of the CDR3: TGCAGTGCTAGCCCCGTCAGCGGGTACTCCTACGAGCAGTACTTC.